This T cell receptor beta chain was sequenced in a study of T cell repertoires in cytomegalovirus infection. On the study more broadly: Recently identified HLA-C-restricted CMV epitopes and well-studied HLA-B-restricted CMV epitopes were used by the study. Study-level findings and limits: The ex vivo response showed dominance by HLA-C-restricted CMV-specific TCR beta clonotypes.

Of note for this clonotype: Its antigen is not known.

TCRdb recomputed calls from the reads with MiXCR, one row per CDR3 protein. The repertoire consists of some 480,000 distinct CDR3 sequences, with 30% to 35% occurring once and the leading ten covering about a sixth. The CDR3 loop spans 14 amino acids. With 5 bases clipped from V and 7 bases from J, the junction kept 7 bases outside the gene matches. From germline, CDR1 is SEHNR and CDR2 FQNEAQ (reference sequence). The chain carries TRBV7-9 and TRBJ1-2, with 10 bases aligning to TRBD1. The source material was cultured PBMCs, sampled from culture after CMV antigen stimulation. This TCR was sampled from a human donor in good health (CMV status not recorded). Some clones in this sample may be carry-over from other donors' samples. CDR3 loop: CASSQRQGAAGYTF. CDR3 nucleotide sequence: TGTGCCAGCAGCCAGAGACAGGGGGCTGCTGGCTACACCTTC. Complete variable domain (other parts from reference TRBV7-9 and TRBJ1-2): DTGVSQNPRHKITKRGQNVTFRCDPISEHNRLYWYRQTLGQGPEFLTYFQNEAQLEKSRLLSDRFSAERPKGSFSTLEIQRTEQGDSAMYLCASSQRQGAAGYTFGSGTRLTVV.